This passage covers 4 T cell receptor beta chains from one sample sequenced in a study of identical twins. TCRdb fed the 5' RACE reads into MiXCR, producing one record per CDR3 protein. The data show under 900,000 distinct CDR3 sequences, with around an eighth seen just once and about 1.5% held by the top ten. These data were also filed under a second study, of yellow fever vaccine responses in identical twins.

The sample was PBMCs. The source of these receptors is a woman under 30 in good health.

This clonotype was picked up many times. The V call is TRBV29-1, the J call TRBJ2-1; 7 positions agree with TRBD1. This CDR3 has 12 residues. The germline V gene has CDR1 SQVTM and CDR2 ANQGSEA. V dropped 7 bases and J dropped 9; count of bases not matched to a gene: 9. The CDR3 nucleotides read TGCAGCGCTCTTACAGGGGACCTTGAGCAGTTCTTC. As protein: CSALTGDLEQFF.

CDR3 region: CASSLVLQGYEQYV. The CDR3 DNA is TGTGCCAGCAGCTTAGTATTGCAGGGTTACGAGCAGTACGTC. The J gene is TRBJ2-7, the V gene TRBV11-2; D possibly corresponds to TRBD1 (5 bases). The CDR3 extends over 14 amino acids. Trimming took off 1 base at V and 4 bases at J, with 11 bases between the two ends. CDR1 and CDR2 from the germline V gene are SGHAT and FQNNGV.

The genes are TRBV28 and TRBJ2-1; 9 bases are shared with TRBD2. The V gene's germline CDR1 is MDHEN and CDR2 SYDVKM. This CDR3 is 17 amino acids long. The V segment lost 5 bases and the J segment 4 bases; nucleotides outside the gene matches: 12. CDR3 sequence reads: CASSPRASGMGYNEQFF. DNA for the CDR3: TGTGCCAGCAGTCCCCGGGCTAGCGGGATGGGATACAATGAGCAGTTCTTC. Full variable domain (missing parts from reference TRBV28 and TRBJ2-1): DVKVTQSSRYLVKRTGEKVFLECVQDMDHENMFWYRQDPGLGLRLIYFSYDVKMKEKGDIPEGYSVSREKKERFSLILESASTNQTSMYLCASSPRASGMGYNEQFFGPGTRLTVL.

V is TRBV10-1 and J is TRBJ2-5, with TRBD2 matching over 12 bases. Germline trimming cut 2 bases from V and 2 bases from J; bases unmatched to any gene: 3. This CDR3 comprises 16 residues. The germline V gene encodes CDR1 WNHNN and CDR2 SYGVQD (reference sequence). CDR3 residues: CASSEASGGDQETQYF. CDR3 coding DNA: TGCGCCAGCAGTGAGGCTAGCGGGGGGGATCAAGAGACCCAGTACTTC.